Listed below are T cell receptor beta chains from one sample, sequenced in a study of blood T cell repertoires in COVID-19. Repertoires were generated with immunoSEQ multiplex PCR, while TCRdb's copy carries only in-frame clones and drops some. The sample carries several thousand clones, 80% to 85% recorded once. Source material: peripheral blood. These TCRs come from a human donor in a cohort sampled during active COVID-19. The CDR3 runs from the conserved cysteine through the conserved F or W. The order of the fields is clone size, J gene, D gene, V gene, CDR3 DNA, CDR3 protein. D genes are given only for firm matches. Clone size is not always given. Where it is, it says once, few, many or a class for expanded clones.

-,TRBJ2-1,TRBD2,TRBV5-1,TGCGCCAGCAGCTTGGATTCTAGCGGGGGCTCCTACAATGAGCAGTTCTTC,CASSLDSSGGSYNEQFF
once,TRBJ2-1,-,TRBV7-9,TGTGCCAGCAGTGGACCCCCTAGGGGCAATGAGCAGTTCTTC,CASSGPPRGNEQFF
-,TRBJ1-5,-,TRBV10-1,TGCGCCAGCAGTGAGAGCCTGGATCAGCCCCAGCATTTT,CASSESLDQPQHF
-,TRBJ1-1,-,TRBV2,TGTGCCAGCGCCCGCCCCGGGGGGGCGCGGAACACTGAAGCTTTCTTT,CASARPGGARNTEAFF
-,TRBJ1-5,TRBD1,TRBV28,TGTGCCAGCAGTTTCCGGGACAGGGGACGCAATCAGCCCCAGCATTTT,CASSFRDRGRNQPQHF
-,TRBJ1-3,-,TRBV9,TGTGCCAGCAGCGTAGGGGCAGGCTCCAGCTCTGGAAACACCATATATTTT,CASSVGAGSSSGNTIYF
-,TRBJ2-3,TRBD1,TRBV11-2,TGTGCCAGCAGCTTTGACAGGGGGCCGGCAGATACGCAGTATTTT,CASSFDRGPADTQYF
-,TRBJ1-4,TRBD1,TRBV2,TGTGCCAGCAGGGCGAGACAGGGGATACGTGAAAAACTGTTTTTT,CASRARQGIREKLFF
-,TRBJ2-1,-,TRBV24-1,TGTGCCACCAGCACACTAGATCCCGCCTACAATGAGCAGTTCTTC,CATSTLDPAYNEQFF
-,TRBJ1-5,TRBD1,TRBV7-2,TGTGCCAGCAGCTTGGGGACAGGGTGGGACTCTCAGCCCCAGCATTTT,CASSLGTGWDSQPQHF
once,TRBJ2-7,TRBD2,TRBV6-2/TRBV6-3,TGTGCCAGCAGTAGACCGGGACTAGCGGCCTCCTACGAGCAGTACTTC,CASSRPGLAASYEQYF
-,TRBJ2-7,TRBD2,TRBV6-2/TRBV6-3,TGTGCCAGCAGTTACTCTAGCGGGGGGCCCTACGAGCAGTACTTC,CASSYSSGGPYEQYF
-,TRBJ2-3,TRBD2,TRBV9,TGTGCCAGCAGCGTTCGTTGGAGCGGGGGCACAGATACGCAGTATTTT,CASSVRWSGGTDTQYF
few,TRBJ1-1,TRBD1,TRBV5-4,TGTGCCAGCAGCACAGGGGGCGCGAGGAACACTGAAGCTTTCTTT,CASSTGGARNTEAFF
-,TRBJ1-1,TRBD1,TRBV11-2,TGTGCCAGCAGCTCTGGACAGGGCACTGAAGCTTTCTTT,CASSSGQGTEAFF
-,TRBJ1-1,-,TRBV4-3,TGCGCCAGCAGCCAAGTTTCGGCGGGGGCGGCTGAAGCTTTCTTT,CASSQVSAGAAEAFF
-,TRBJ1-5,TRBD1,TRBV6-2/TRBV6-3,TGTGCCAGCAGCTTACAGGGGGCAGGGAATCAGCCCCAGCATTTT,CASSLQGAGNQPQHF
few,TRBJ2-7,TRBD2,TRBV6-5,TGTGCCAGCAGAAACGGGGGGTCCCACGAGCAGTACTTC,CASRNGGSHEQYF
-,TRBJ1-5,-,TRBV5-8,TGTGCCAGCAGCTTGGCGGGATATAGCAATCAGCCCCAGCATTTT,CASSLAGYSNQPQHF
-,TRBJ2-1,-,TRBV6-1,TGTGCCAGCAGTGAGCGGGGGACAGGCAGCTACAATGAGCAGTTCTTC,CASSERGTGSYNEQFF
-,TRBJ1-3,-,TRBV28,TGTGCCAGCGCGTTGAGCTCTGGAAACACCATATATTTT,CASALSSGNTIYF
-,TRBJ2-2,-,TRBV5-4,TGTGCCAGCAGTCTTTCCCGTGGCGGGGAAGGGGCCGGGGAGCTGTTTTTT,CASSLSRGGEGAGELFF
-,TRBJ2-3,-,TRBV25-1,TGTGCCAGCAGTGAACCCCTAGCACTAGCTGGGGCAGATACGCAGTATTTT,CASSEPLALAGADTQYF
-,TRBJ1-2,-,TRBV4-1,TGCGCCAGCAGCCAAGACCCAGGGATGTGGAAGGATGGCTACACCTTC,CASSQDPGMWKDGYTF
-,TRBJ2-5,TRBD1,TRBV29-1,TGCAGCGTTGAGGCTTCCGGGACAGGGATGGAGACCCAGTACTTC,CSVEASGTGMETQYF
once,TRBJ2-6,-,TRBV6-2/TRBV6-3,TGTGCCAGCAGTAGCGACAGCTCTGGGGCCAACGTCCTGACTTTC,CASSSDSSGANVLTF
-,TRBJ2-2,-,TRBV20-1,TGCAGTGCTAGAGGGCCCGGGGAGCTGTTTTTT,CSARGPGELFF
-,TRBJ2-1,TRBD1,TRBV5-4,TGTGCCAGCAGCTTAAAGACAGGGGTTGAGCAGTTCTTC,CASSLKTGVEQFF
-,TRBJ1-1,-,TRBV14,TGTGCCAGCAGCCAAGTCGGAGCCCACTCCTTACTGAACACTGAAGCTTTCTTT,CASSQVGAHSLLNTEAFF
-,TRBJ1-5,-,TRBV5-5,TGTGCCAGCAGCTTGTTGGGGGGAGGTCAGCCCCAGCATTTT,CASSLLGGGQPQHF
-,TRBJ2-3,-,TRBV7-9,TGTGCCAGCAGCTTATTGGGCTCCACAGATACGCAGTATTTT,CASSLLGSTDTQYF
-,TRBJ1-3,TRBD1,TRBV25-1,TGTGCCAGCAGGGGACAGGGGAGAAACACCATATATTTT,CASRGQGRNTIYF
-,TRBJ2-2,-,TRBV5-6,TGTGCCAGCAGCTCCCTAAAGGGGCCTCCCACCGGGGAGCTGTTTTTT,CASSSLKGPPTGELFF
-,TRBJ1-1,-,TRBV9,TGTGCCAGCAGCGTCTCCGGGTCTTTGAACACTGAAGCTTTCTTT,CASSVSGSLNTEAFF
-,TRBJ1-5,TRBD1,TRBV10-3,TGTGCCATCAGGCAGGGGGCTGATCAGCCCCAGCATTTT,CAIRQGADQPQHF
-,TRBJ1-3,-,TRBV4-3,TGCGCCAGCAGCCAAGATTTCGGAGGCGTTGGAAACACCATATATTTT,CASSQDFGGVGNTIYF
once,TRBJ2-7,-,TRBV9,TGTGCCAGCAGCGCTCAGACTGGCGGGGTCGAGCAGTACTTC,CASSAQTGGVEQYF
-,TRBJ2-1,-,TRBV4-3,TGCGCCAGCAGCCAAGAAGTCGGTCACGATGAGCAGTTCTTC,CASSQEVGHDEQFF
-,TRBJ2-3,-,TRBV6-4,TGTGCCAGCAGTGACGGGGCCTTTGTCACAGATACGCAGTATTTT,CASSDGAFVTDTQYF
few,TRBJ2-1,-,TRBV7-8,TGTGCCAGCAGCTTAGTTTTGATCGGGTCCTACAATGAGCAGTTCTTC,CASSLVLIGSYNEQFF
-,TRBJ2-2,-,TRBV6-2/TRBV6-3,TGTGCCAGCAGCCCCCTCCTCGAGTCCGGGGAGCTGTTTTTT,CASSPLLESGELFF
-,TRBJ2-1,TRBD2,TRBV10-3,TGTGCCATCAGTGCTGCGGGGGGGCTTTTTGAGCAGTTCTTC,CAISAAGGLFEQFF
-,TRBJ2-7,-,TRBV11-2,TGTGCCAGCAGCTTAGATACTGGGGGGGCAGACGAGCAGTACTTC,CASSLDTGGADEQYF
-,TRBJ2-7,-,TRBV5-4,TGTGCCAGCTCACGTGAGGCTCTTGCTTACGAGCAGTACTTC,CASSREALAYEQYF
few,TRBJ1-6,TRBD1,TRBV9,TGTGCCAGCAGCCCGGGACAGGGGAAAAATTCACCCCTCCACTTT,CASSPGQGKNSPLHF